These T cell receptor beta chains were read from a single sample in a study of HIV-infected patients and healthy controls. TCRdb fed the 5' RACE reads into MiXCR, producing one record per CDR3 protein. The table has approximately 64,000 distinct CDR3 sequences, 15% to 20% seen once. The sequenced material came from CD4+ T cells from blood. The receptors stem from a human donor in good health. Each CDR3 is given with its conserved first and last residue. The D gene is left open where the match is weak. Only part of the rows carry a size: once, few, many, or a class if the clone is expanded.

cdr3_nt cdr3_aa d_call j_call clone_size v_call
TGCAGCGTGTTAACCGGCGGGGTGTACGAGCAGTACTTC CSVLTGGVYEQYF NA TRBJ2-7 many TRBV29-1
TGTGCCAGCAGCTTTGCCCAGGATTCACCCCTCCACTTT CASSFAQDSPLHF NA TRBJ1-6 few TRBV7-2
TGTGCCAGCAGTTACAAGAAGGGGGGCTTTGGCACAGATACGCAGTATTTT CASSYKKGGFGTDTQYF NA TRBJ2-3 many TRBV6-6
TGCAGCGTTGGACGAGGACCAGGGCAGAGCGGAGAGACCCAGTACTTC CSVGRGPGQSGETQYF NA TRBJ2-5 many TRBV29-1
TGCAGTGCTAGAGCCCTAGCGGGCCGCACAGATACGCAGTATTTT CSARALAGRTDTQYF TRBD2 TRBJ2-3 many TRBV20-1
TGTGCCAGCAGCTTGGTAGAGGGATCGGGGAACACTGAAGCTTTCTTT CASSLVEGSGNTEAFF NA TRBJ1-1 NA TRBV5-5
TGTGCCAGCAGCTTAGAGGGACAGGCCGGCAAGCAGTTCTTC CASSLEGQAGKQFF TRBD1 TRBJ2-1 NA TRBV11-2
TGTGCCAGCAGTCCCATAAGGGACATGACCTTCTATGGCTACACCTTC CASSPIRDMTFYGYTF NA TRBJ1-2 few TRBV12-3/TRBV12-4
TGTGCCAGCAGCCCCGTGTGGGGCTTC CASSPVWGF NA TRBJ2-1 once TRBV7-9
TGCAGCGTTGATCGACAGGGCCCTAGCATGACTGAAGCTTTCTTT CSVDRQGPSMTEAFF TRBD1 TRBJ1-1 NA TRBV29-1
TGTGCCAGCAGTTACTCGCGGGGACAAAGGAACACTGAAGCTTTCTTT CASSYSRGQRNTEAFF NA TRBJ1-1 NA TRBV6-6
TGTGCCAGCAGTTCCTGGACACCAACGAACGCTGAGACCCAGTACTTC CASSSWTPTNAETQYF NA TRBJ2-5 NA TRBV6-5
TGTGCCAGCAGCCAAGATGGAGGCGACAATGAGCAGTTCTTC CASSQDGGDNEQFF NA TRBJ2-1 many TRBV3-1
TGTGCCAGCAGTGATCCAACAACCGTCTATGGCTACACCTTC CASSDPTTVYGYTF NA TRBJ1-2 NA TRBV25-1
TGCAGTGCGGGAGCTTCCGATACGCAGTATTTT CSAGASDTQYF NA TRBJ2-3 NA TRBV20-1
TGTGCCAGCTCACCATCCGGAGATACGCAGTATTTT CASSPSGDTQYF NA TRBJ2-3 few TRBV18
TGCAGTGCTAGAGATGGGACAGGGAGACAGCCCCAGCATTTT CSARDGTGRQPQHF TRBD1 TRBJ1-5 NA TRBV20-1
TGCGCCAGCAGCACCGGGGCTGTCGAGGCCGGGGAGCTGTTTTTT CASSTGAVEAGELFF NA TRBJ2-2 few TRBV5-1
TGCAGTGCTAGCCCTGACCTAGCTGCTGAGCAGTTCTTC CSASPDLAAEQFF NA TRBJ2-1 many TRBV20-1
TGTGCCAGCAGCCAAGGGTCAGGGAAAGCTTTCTTT CASSQGSGKAFF NA TRBJ1-1 NA TRBV3-1
TGCGCCAGCAGCTTAGCGGGAGGTCAAGAGACCCAGTACTTC CASSLAGGQETQYF TRBD2 TRBJ2-5 medium-sized TRBV5-1
TGTGCCAGCAGGGGGGCGGGACGCACTGAAGCTTTCTTT CASRGAGRTEAFF NA TRBJ1-1 many TRBV7-2
TGCAGTGCTAGAGAGGGTACCAGGACAGCTTATGGCTACACCTTC CSAREGTRTAYGYTF NA TRBJ1-2 NA TRBV20-1
TGTGCCAGCAGTTTAAGGAGGGGTCCCTATGAGCAGTTCTTC CASSLRRGPYEQFF NA TRBJ2-1 NA TRBV12-3/TRBV12-4
TGTGCCAGCAGTTACGCCGGCCTAGCGGGAGTCGGTGCCTTCTTC CASSYAGLAGVGAFF TRBD2 TRBJ2-1 NA TRBV6-5
TGTGCCAGCAGTTACTCGCCGGACACGAAGAACAATGAGCAGTTCTTC CASSYSPDTKNNEQFF NA TRBJ2-1 once TRBV6-5
TGTGCCAGCAGCTCGCCCCAGGGAGGGAGTTCCTACGAGCAGTACTTC CASSSPQGGSSYEQYF TRBD2 TRBJ2-7 NA TRBV6-5
TGTGCCACCGGCCCAAGCAATCAGCCCCAGCATTTT CATGPSNQPQHF NA TRBJ1-5 few TRBV10-3
TGTGCCAGCAGTCGACAGGGGACCTCTGGGGCCAACGTCCTGACTTTC CASSRQGTSGANVLTF TRBD1 TRBJ2-6 NA TRBV12-3/TRBV12-4
TGTGCCAGCTCACCACGTGGAACAGGGAAGTACGAGCAGTACTTC CASSPRGTGKYEQYF NA TRBJ2-7 once TRBV18
TGTGCCAGCAGTTCGTGGAGCGGGAGGGCCCAGGAGACCCAGTACTTC CASSSWSGRAQETQYF TRBD2 TRBJ2-5 many TRBV12-3/TRBV12-4
TGTGCCAGCACCCCCCCTGGAGAGACCCAGTACTTC CASTPPGETQYF NA TRBJ2-5 few TRBV6-6
TGTGCCAGCATGGCCGGGACAGGAAATGGCTACACCTTC CASMAGTGNGYTF TRBD1 TRBJ1-2 NA TRBV9
TGCGCCAGCAGCCAAGTCCCCCTCCTTGAGGAGCGCAATCAGCCCCAGCATTTT CASSQVPLLEERNQPQHF NA TRBJ1-5 few TRBV4-1
TGTGCCAGTAGTACTAACGGACAGGATGAAGCTTTCTTT CASSTNGQDEAFF TRBD1 TRBJ1-1 many TRBV19
TGTGCCAGCAGCTTAGGGGGGGACGAAGCTTTCTTT CASSLGGDEAFF NA TRBJ1-1 few TRBV5-6
TGTGCCATCAGTTCGCCCAGGGACGGAGATGAAGCTTTCTTT CAISSPRDGDEAFF NA TRBJ1-1 many TRBV10-3
TGCGCCAGCAGCTTGGGTAGCGGTAGAACCTACGAGCAGTACTTC CASSLGSGRTYEQYF NA TRBJ2-7 NA TRBV5-1
TGTGCCAGTAGTGTTGACAGGGGGCAGGACTATGGCTACACCTTC CASSVDRGQDYGYTF TRBD1 TRBJ1-2 NA TRBV19
TGCAGTGCTAGGAAGACAGAGTATCCCTACTATGCCTTC CSARKTEYPYYAF NA TRBJ1-2 few TRBV20-1
TGTGCCAGCAGTTACGTGGGGCGGGCGAACACTGAAGCTTTCTTT CASSYVGRANTEAFF NA TRBJ1-1 NA TRBV6-5
TGCAGCGTTCGCAGGGGGGAGAACACTGAAGCTTTCTTT CSVRRGENTEAFF TRBD1 TRBJ1-1 NA TRBV29-1
TGTGCCAGCAGTTTACATACCCCAGGGTATGGCGAAGAGACCCAGTACTTC CASSLHTPGYGEETQYF NA TRBJ2-5 NA TRBV12-3/TRBV12-4
TGTGCCAGCAGTTACCGGGCTAGCGGGATGTACGAGCAGTACTTC CASSYRASGMYEQYF TRBD2 TRBJ2-7 NA TRBV6-2/TRBV6-3
TGCGCCAGCAGCTTGGAGGGGTATGGCAATCAGCCCCAGCATTTT CASSLEGYGNQPQHF NA TRBJ1-5 NA TRBV5-1
TGTGCCAGCAGTCCTCAAGGGCTACGGGACAGGGGGAACGAGCAGTACTTC CASSPQGLRDRGNEQYF TRBD1 TRBJ2-7 NA TRBV27
TGTGCCAGCAGCCAGGGGAGGGTCGAATCTTATGGCTACACCTTC CASSQGRVESYGYTF NA TRBJ1-2 many TRBV3-1
TGTGCCAGCAGTTACTCGCCGGGGCGGAACACCATATATTTT CASSYSPGRNTIYF NA TRBJ1-3 NA TRBV6-2/TRBV6-3
TGTGCCAGCAGCTTGGTGCCTAGCGGGAGCGGGGGAGAGACCCAGTACTTC CASSLVPSGSGGETQYF TRBD2 TRBJ2-5 NA TRBV11-2
TGCAGTGCCTGGACTAGCGGGATGGGCGGGGAGCTGTTTTTT CSAWTSGMGGELFF TRBD2 TRBJ2-2 many TRBV20-1
TGTGCCAGCAGTTACGAGGACAGAACCTACGAGCAGTACTTC CASSYEDRTYEQYF NA TRBJ2-7 few TRBV6-6
TGTGCCAGCAGGGGGTCCTATAATTCACCCCTCCACTTT CASRGSYNSPLHF NA TRBJ1-6 NA TRBV27
TGTGCCATCAGTGAGTCTACGAGGGCTCAAACTGAAGCTTTCTTT CAISESTRAQTEAFF NA TRBJ1-1 many TRBV10-3
TGCAGCGTGGGACAGGGTTGGGGGATGAACACTGAAGCTTTCTTT CSVGQGWGMNTEAFF TRBD1 TRBJ1-1 many TRBV29-1